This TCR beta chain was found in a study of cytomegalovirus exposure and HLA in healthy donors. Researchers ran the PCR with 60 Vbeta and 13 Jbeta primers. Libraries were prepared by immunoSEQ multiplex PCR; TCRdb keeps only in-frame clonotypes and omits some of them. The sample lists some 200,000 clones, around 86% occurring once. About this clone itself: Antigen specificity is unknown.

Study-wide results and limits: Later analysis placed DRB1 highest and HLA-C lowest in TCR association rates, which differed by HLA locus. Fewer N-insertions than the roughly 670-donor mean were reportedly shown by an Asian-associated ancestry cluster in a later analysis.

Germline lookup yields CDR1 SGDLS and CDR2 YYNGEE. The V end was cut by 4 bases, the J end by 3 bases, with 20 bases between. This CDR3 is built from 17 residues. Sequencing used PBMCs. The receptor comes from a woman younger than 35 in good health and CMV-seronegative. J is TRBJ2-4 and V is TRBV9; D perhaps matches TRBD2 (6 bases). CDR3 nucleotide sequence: TGTGCCAGCAGCCCCCATAAGGGCGGGGTTGACAAAAACATTCAGTACTTC. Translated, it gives CASSPHKGGVDKNIQYF.